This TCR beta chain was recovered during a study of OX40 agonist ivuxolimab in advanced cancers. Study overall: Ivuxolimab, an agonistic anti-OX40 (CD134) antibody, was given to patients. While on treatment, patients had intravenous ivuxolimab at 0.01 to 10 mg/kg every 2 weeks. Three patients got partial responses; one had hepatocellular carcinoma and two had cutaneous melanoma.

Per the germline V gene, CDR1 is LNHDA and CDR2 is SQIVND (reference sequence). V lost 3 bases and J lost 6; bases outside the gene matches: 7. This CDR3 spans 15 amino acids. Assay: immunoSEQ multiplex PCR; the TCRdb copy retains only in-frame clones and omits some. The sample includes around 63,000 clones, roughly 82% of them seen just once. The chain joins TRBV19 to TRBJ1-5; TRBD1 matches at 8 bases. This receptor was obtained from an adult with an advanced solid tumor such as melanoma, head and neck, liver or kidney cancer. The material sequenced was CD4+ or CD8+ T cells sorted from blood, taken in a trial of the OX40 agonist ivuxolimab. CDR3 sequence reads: CASSIQGAGSQPQHF. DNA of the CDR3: TGTGCCAGTAGTATCCAGGGGGCGGGCTCTCAGCCCCAGCATTTT. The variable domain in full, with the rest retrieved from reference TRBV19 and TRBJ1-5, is DGGITQSPKYLFRKEGQNVTLSCEQNLNHDAMYWYRQDPGQGLRLIYYSQIVNDFQKGDIAEGYSVSREKKESFPLTVTSAQKNPTAFYLCASSIQGAGSQPQHFGDGTRLSIL.